The T cell receptor beta chain under discussion was sequenced for a study of blood T cell repertoires in COVID-19 (dated by TCRdb to the early 2020s). About the full investigation: Collaborator samples came from the United States, Italy and Spain and covered acute and convalescent phases of COVID-19. A de-identified subject ID, COVID-19 status, age in years and sex were almost always included in the sample metadata. Deeply sampled blood TCRbeta repertoires from subjects exposed to, actively infected with, or recovered from COVID-19 were included in the dataset. Samples were obtained from the ongoing ImmuneRACE study (first 160 participants) and from over a thousand subjects provided by 6 global collaborators. Where HLA class I and class II types were available, the types were taken from metadata supplied by the sample provider, not from assay-based typing. The repertoires were released in a freely available public database intended as a resource for research on the immune response to SARS-CoV-2. The prospective study material was composed of cDNA or gDNA derived from T cells, B-cell-depleted T cells, or PBMCs.

This clone has only one observation. What this receptor recognizes is not known. Per-base quality was not reported, and no clone a single base away is much larger than it. The collaborating institutions used their own protocols to collect whole blood in K2EDTA tubes. For TCRbeta analysis, collaborator samples were shipped as frozen whole blood, as isolated PBMCs, or as DNA extracted from either sample type. TCRbeta CDR3 regions were amplified from genomic DNA by means of the immunoSEQ Assay, a bias-controlled multiplex PCR. On the authors' methods: Within the assay, amplification of reference gene primers was used to estimate how many nucleated cells each sample contained. To quantify the absolute abundance of each unique TCRbeta CDR3 rearrangement, sequence reads were collapsed and filtered. For each sample, productive Simpson clonality was calculated by taking the square root of Simpson's diversity index across productive rearrangements. TCRdb re-hosts the immuneACCESS table, in-frame sequences only. Its copies lack some clones; in the studies checked, an unresolved V gene accounts for under half of them, and the cause for the rest is not known. V and J calls plus clone size are reproduced from that table; the DNA served to infer D and trimming. The sample table records over 250,000 clones; roughly 85% of these occur just once. The top ten clonotypes cover less than 15% of the sample.

Overall study outcomes, separate from this receptor: How much clinical and demographic metadata was included differed by source and by participant, and the metadata was provided uncurated.

The source is a human donor in a cohort sampled during active COVID-19. The source material was peripheral blood.

CDR3 region: CASSRRREGGIIPLHF. The nucleotides read TGTGCCAGCAGCCGGAGACGGGAAGGAGGAATAATTCCCCTCCACTTT. This sequence uses TRBV7-8 and TRBJ1-6, with an unclear D gene assignment. The germline V gene yields SGHVS for CDR1 and FQNEAQ for CDR2. The V and J ends are trimmed by 5 bases and 13 bases, leaving 24 bases between them. Taken from cysteine to phenylalanine, the CDR3 has 16 residues. The CDR3 DNA has 48 bases and is translated from base 1.